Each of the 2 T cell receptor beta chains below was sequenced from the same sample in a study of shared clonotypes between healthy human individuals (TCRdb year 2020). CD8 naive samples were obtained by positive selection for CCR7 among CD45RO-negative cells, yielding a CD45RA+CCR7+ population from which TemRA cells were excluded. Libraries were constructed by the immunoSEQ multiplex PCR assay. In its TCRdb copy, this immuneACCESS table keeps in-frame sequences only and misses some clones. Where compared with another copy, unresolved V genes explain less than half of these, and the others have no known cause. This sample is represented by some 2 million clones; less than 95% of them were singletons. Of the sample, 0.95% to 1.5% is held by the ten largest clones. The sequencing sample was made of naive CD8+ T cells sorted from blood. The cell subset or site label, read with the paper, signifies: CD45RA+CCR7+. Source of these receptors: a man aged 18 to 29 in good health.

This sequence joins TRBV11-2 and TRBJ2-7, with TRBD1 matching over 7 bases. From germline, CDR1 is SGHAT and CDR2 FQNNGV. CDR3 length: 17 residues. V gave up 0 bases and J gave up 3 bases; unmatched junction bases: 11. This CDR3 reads CASSLDPGGQNLYEQYF. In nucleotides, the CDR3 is TGTGCCAGCAGCTTAGATCCAGGGGGACAGAACCTCTACGAGCAGTACTTC.

The CDR3 here is CASFVGGPGTNEKLFF. In nucleotides, the CDR3 is TGTGCCAGCTTTGTGGGGGGGCCGGGCACTAATGAAAAACTGTTTTTT. The J gene is TRBJ1-4, the V gene TRBV2; a weak D match, TRBD1 (6 bases). The V gene lost 8 bases and the J gene lost 2 bases, with 18 bases spanning the gap. CDR3 size: 16 residues. Germline CDR1 and CDR2: SNHLY and FYNNEI.